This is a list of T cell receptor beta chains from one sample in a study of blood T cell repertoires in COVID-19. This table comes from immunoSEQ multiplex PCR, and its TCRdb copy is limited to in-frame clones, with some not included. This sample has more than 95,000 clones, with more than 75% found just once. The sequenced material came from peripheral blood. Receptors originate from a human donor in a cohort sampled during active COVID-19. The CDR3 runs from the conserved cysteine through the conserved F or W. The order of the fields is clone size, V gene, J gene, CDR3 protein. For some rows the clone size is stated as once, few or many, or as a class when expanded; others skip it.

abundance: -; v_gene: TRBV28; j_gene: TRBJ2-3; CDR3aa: CASSPPWREGAYTQYF
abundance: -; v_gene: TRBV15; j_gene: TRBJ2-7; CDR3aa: CATSRDYRGAYEQYF
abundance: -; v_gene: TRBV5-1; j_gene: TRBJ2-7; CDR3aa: CASSPREALFIYEQYF
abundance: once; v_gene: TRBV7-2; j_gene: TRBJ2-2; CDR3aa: CASSSLGRANTGELFF
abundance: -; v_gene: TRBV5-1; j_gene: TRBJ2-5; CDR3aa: CASSTALAGERQETQYF
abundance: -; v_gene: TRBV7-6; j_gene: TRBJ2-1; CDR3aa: CASSLRDTADGYNEQFF
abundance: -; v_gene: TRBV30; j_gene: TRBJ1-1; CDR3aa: CAWSATANTEAFF
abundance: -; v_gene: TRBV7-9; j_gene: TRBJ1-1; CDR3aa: CASSNTVLHAFF
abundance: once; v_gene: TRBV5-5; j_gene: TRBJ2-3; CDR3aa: CASSLQPTSGGATDTQYF
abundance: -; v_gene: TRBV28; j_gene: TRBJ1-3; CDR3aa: CASSFGASGNTIYF
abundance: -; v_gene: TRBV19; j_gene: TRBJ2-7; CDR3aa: CATRGRTGAYEQYF
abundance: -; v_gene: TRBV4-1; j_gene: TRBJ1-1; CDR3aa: CASSQDREGLTNTEAFF
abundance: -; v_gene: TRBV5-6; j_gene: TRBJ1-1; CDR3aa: CASSESGDISEAFF
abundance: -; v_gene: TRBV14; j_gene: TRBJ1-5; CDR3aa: CASSQNSPGQMNSNQPQHF
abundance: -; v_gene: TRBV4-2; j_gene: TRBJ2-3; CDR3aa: CASSQALAGGPDTQYF
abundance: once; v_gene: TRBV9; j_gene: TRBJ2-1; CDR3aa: CASTPGTVYNEQFF
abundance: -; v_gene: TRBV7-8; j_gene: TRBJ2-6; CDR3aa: CASSLFNRGSGANVLTF
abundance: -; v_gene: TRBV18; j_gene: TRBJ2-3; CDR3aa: CASSPLRRGASTDTQYF
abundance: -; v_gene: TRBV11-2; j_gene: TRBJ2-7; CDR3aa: CASSGLAGGVYEQYF
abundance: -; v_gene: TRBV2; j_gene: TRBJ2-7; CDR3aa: CASSELLLAGFSYEQYF
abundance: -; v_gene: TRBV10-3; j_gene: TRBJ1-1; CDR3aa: CAISEQGAEAFF
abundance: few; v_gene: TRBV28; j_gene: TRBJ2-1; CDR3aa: CATLEGGIGEQFF
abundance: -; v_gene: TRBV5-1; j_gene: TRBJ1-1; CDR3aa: CASSSQGWGTEAFF
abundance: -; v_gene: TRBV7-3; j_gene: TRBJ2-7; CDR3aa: CASSPGQGVSYEQYF
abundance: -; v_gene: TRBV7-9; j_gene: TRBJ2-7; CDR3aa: CASSLVTEVYEQYF
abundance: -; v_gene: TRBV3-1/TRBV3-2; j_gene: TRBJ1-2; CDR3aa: CASSLTESNYGYTF
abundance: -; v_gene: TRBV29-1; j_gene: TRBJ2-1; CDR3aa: CSVERSGLAGPNYGNEQFF
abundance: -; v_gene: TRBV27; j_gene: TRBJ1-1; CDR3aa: CASSLGQNTEAFF
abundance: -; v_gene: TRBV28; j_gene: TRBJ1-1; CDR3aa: CASSLWKQGAANTEAFF
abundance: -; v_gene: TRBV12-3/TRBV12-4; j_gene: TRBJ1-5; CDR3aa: CASSLPRQPQHF
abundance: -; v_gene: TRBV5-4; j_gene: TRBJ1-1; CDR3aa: CASSSGQVNTEAFF